This TCR beta chain was identified during a study of CD8+CD57+ T cells in acquired aplastic anemia. Genomic DNA, the template, was used for profiling of the TCR beta VDJ and CDR3. Each CDR3 protein is one row after TCRdb ran MiXCR on the reads. This sample carries about 260,000 distinct CDR3 sequences, approximately 82% of them seen once, and the ten largest clones take 35% to 50%. Germline V CDR1 and CDR2: SEHNR, FQNEAQ (reference sequence). The CDR3 length equals 13 residues, ends included. A note on this clonotype: Its antigen is still unknown. The CDR3 does not close with the conserved phenylalanine or tryptophan, likely indicating a read error. No DNA is shown, since the ends of the CDR3 on it are uncertain; the CDR3 is the one TCRdb lists.

Sequencing was done on patients that had shown CD8+CD57+ cell expansion by flow cytometry. Each patient gave a blood sample that was collected before any therapy had been received. Study-wide points: Patients and controls shared twenty-nine CD8+ CDR3 sequences, highly expressed in patients.

This clonotype was sampled from a human donor with aplastic anemia. This chain links TRBV7-9 with TRBJ1-5; TRBD1, the D gene given by the table, was not confirmed from the DNA. The material sequenced was sorted CD4+, CD8+, or CD8+CD57+ T cells (not recorded which) from PBMCs. CDR3 amino acids: CASSFKRSGGRDE.